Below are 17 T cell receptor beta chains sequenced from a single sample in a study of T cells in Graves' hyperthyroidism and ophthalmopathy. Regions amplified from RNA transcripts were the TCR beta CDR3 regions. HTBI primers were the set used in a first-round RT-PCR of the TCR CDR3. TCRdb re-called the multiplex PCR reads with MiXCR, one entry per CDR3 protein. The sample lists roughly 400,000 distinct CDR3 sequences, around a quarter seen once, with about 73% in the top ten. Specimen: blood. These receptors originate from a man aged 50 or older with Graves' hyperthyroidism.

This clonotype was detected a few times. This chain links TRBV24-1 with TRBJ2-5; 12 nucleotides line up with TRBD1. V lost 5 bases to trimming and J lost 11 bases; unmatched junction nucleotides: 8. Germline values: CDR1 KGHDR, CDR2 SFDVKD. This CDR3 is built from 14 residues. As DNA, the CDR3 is TGTGCCACCAGTGTACCGGGACAGGGGGCGAAACAGTACTTC. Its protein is CATSVPGQGAKQYF.

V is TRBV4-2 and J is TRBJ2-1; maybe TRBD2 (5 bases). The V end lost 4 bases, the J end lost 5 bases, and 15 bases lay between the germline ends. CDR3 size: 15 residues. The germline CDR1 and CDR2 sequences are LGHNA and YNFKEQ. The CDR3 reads CASSRPDSLDNEQFF. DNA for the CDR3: TGTGCCAGCAGCCGACCGGACTCTTTGGACAATGAGCAGTTCTTC.

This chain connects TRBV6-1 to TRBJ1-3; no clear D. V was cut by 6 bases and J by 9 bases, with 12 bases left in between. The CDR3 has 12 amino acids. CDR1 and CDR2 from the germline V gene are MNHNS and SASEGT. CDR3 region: CASSRTEGTIYF. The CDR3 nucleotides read TGTGCCAGCAGCCGAACAGAGGGCACCATATATTTT.

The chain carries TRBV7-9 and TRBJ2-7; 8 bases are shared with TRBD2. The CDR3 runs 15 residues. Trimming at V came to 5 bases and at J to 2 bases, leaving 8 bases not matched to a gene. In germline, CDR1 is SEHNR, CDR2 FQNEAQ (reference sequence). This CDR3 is CASSISSGGAYEQYF. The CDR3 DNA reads TGTGCCAGCAGCATTTCCTCGGGGGGGGCCTACGAGCAGTACTTC.

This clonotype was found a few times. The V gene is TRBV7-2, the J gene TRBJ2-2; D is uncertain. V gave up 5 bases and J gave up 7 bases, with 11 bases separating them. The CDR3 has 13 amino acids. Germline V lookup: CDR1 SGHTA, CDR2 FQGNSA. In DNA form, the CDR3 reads TGTGCCAGCAGCAATCGATGGGGCGGGGAGCTGTTTTTT. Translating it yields CASSNRWGGELFF.

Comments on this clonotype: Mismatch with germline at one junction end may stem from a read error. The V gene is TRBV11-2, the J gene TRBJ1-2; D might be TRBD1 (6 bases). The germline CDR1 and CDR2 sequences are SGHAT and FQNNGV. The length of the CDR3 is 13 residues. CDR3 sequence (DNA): TGTGCCAGCAGCCCACAGGGTAACGATGGCTACACCTTC. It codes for CASSPQGNDGYTF.

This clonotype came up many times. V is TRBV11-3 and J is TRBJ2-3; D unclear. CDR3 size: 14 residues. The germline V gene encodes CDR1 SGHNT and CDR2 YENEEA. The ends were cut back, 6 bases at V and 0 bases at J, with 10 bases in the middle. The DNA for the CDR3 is TGTGCCAGCAGTCGCCTTGGTAGCACAGATACGCAGTATTTT. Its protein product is CASSRLGSTDTQYF.

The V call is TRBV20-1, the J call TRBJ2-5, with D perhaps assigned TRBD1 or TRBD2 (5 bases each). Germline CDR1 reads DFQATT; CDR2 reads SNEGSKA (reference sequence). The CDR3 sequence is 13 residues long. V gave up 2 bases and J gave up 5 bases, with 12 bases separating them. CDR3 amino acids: CSARSGAGETQYF. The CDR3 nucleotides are TGCAGTGCTAGATCCGGGGCTGGTGAGACCCAGTACTTC.

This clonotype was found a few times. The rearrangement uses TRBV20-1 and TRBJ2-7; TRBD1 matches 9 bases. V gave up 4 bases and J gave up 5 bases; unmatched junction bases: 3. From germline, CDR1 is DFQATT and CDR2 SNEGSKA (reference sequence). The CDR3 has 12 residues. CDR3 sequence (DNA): TGCAGTGCTAAGGACAGGGGCCACGAGCAGTACTTC. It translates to CSAKDRGHEQYF.

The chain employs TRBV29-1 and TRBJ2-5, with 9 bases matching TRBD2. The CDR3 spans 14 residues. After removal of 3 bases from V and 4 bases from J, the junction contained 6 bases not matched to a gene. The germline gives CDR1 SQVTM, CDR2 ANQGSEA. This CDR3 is CSVDVAGAGETQYF. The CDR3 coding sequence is TGCAGCGTTGATGTAGCGGGAGCGGGAGAGACCCAGTACTTC.

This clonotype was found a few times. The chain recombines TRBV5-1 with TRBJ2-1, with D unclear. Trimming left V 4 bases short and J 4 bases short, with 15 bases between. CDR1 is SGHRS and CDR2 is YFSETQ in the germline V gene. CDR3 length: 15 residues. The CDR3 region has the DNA TGCGCCAGCAGCGGGTGGAGTGGGCCTTACAATGAGCAGTTCTTC. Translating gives CASSGWSGPYNEQFF. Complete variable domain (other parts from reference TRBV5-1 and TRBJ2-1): KAGVTQTPRYLIKTRGQQVTLSCSPISGHRSVSWYQQTPGQGLQFLFEYFSETQRNKGNFPGRFSGRQFSNSRSEMNVSTLELGDSALYLCASSGWSGPYNEQFFGPGTRLTVL.

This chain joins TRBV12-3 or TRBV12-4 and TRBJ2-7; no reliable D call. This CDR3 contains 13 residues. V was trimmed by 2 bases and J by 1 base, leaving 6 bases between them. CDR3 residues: CASSLPASYEQYF. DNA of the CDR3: TGTGCCAGCAGTTTACCGGCGTCCTACGAGCAGTACTTC.

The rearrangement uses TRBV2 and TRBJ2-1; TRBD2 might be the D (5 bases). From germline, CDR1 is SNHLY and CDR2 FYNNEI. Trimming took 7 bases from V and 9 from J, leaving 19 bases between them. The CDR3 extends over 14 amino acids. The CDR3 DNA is TGTGCCAGCACCATCGGGCTCCACCGGGGTGAGCAGTTCTTC. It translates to CASTIGLHRGEQFF.

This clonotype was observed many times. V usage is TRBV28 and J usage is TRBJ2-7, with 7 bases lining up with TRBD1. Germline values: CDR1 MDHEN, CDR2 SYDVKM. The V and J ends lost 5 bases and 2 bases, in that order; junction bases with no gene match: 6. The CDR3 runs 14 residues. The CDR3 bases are TGTGCCAGCAGTGACCGGGACAGTGCCTACGAGCAGTACTTC. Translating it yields CASSDRDSAYEQYF.

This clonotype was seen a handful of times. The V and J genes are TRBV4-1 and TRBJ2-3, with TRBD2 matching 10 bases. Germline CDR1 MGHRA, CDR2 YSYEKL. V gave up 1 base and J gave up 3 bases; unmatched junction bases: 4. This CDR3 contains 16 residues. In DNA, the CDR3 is TGCGCCAGCAGCCAAGGAATAGCGGGAGGTACAGATACGCAGTATTTT. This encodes CASSQGIAGGTDTQYF.

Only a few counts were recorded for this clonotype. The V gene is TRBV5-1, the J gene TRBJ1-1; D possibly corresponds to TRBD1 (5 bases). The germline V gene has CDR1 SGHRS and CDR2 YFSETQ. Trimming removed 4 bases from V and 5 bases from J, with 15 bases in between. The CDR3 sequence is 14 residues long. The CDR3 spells CASSLFEGYTEAFF. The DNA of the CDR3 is TGCGCCAGCAGCCTCTTCGAGGGGTATACTGAAGCTTTCTTT.

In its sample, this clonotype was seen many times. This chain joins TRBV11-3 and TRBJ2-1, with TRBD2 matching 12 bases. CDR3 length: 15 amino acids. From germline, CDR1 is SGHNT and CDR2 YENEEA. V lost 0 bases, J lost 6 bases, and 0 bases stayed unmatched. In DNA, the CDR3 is TGTGCCAGCAGCTTAGAACTAGCGGGGGGCAATGAGCAGTTCTTC. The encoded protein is CASSLELAGGNEQFF.